The text below deals with one T cell receptor (beta chain). Its specificity is unknown. The protocol was immunoSEQ multiplex PCR, while the TCRdb copy is restricted to in-frame clones and leaves out a portion. The sample contains about 300,000 clones, around 89% of which appear only once. CDR3 length: 15 residues. V lost 5 bases, J lost 4 bases, and 10 bases stayed unmatched. From germline, CDR1 is MDHEN and CDR2 SYDVKM. These data are taken from a study of cytomegalovirus exposure and HLA in healthy donors. Study-level findings and limits: In a later analysis, first-cohort TCR clusters were found to tend to co-occur in the 120 validation repertoires.

Sequencing was done on a sample of PBMCs. This clonotype originated in a woman between 18 and 29 years old in good health and CMV-seronegative. This chain joins TRBV28 and TRBJ2-5; 7 bases map to TRBD2. The CDR3 coding sequence is TGTGCCAGCAGTCCCGGCGGGAGCCCTCGAGAGACCCAGTACTTC. Amino acid sequence: CASSPGGSPRETQYF. Looking up the rest from reference TRBV28 and TRBJ2-5 gives the full variable domain: DVKVTQSSRYLVKRTGEKVFLECVQDMDHENMFWYRQDPGLGLRLIYFSYDVKMKEKGDIPEGYSVSREKKERFSLILESASTNQTSMYLCASSPGGSPRETQYFGPGTRLLVL.